The 25 T cell receptor beta chains reported below all come from one sample, sequenced in a study of CD8 T cells in ankylosing spondylitis. These receptors have no known antigen. From the 5' RACE reads, TCRdb called clonotypes with MiXCR, one entry per CDR3 protein. Of 500,000 or so distinct CDR3 sequences listed, roughly 5.2% were seen once; the top ten hold approximately 3.5%. General study findings and limits: What appeared characteristic of ankylosing spondylitis blood was a TCR beta motif of about eight highly homologous variants.

The specimen was blood, either unsorted or a sorted T cell fraction (not recorded which). Receptor source: a male donor with ankylosing spondylitis.

Only one count was recorded for this clonotype. This chain uses TRBV4-2 with TRBJ2-5; D is perhaps TRBD1 (5 bases). V was clipped by 0 bases and J by 1 base, with 9 bases between them. Germline V gene lookup returns CDR1 LGHNA and CDR2 YNFKEQ. The CDR3 spans 15 residues. CDR3 protein: CASSQEAGLQETQYF. DNA of the CDR3: TGTGCCAGCAGCCAAGAGGCAGGGCTCCAAGAGACCCAGTACTTC.

Many counts were recorded for this clonotype. The V call is TRBV10-1, the J call TRBJ2-2; weak D call: TRBD1 (5 bases). From germline, CDR1 is WNHNN and CDR2 SYGVQD (reference sequence). V was pared by 2 bases and J by 6 bases, with 10 bases between. CDR3 size: 14 residues. CDR3 DNA sequence: TGCGCCAGCAGTGAGGCAGGGAAAGCCGGGGAGCTGTTTTTT. This gives the protein CASSEAGKAGELFF.

The chain employs TRBV7-6 and TRBJ1-5; tentatively, D is TRBD1 (5 bases). CDR3 length equals 14 residues. With 5 bases removed from V and 7 bases from J, the gap between germline ends came to 15 bases. Germline V gene data show CDR1 as SGHVS and CDR2 as FNYEAQ. The CDR3 DNA reads TGTGCCAGCAGCCCGAGACGGCAGGGCCAGCCCCAGCATTTT. Protein sequence: CASSPRRQGQPQHF.

The sample holds many counts of this clonotype. The V call is TRBV7-3, the J call TRBJ2-3, with D tentatively TRBD1 (5 bases). V lost 5 bases and J lost 6, with 12 bases in between. The CDR3 sequence is 13 residues long. The germline V gene has CDR1 SGHTA and CDR2 FQGTGA. This CDR3 reads CASSGAGIDTQYF. CDR3 nucleotides: TGTGCCAGCAGCGGGGCAGGGATTGATACGCAGTATTTT. Variable domain in full (rest from reference TRBV7-3 and TRBJ2-3): GAGVSQTPSNKVTEKGKYVELRCDPISGHTALYWYRQSLGQGPEFLIYFQGTGAADDSGLPNDRFFAVRPEGSVSTLKIQRTERGDSAVYLCASSGAGIDTQYFGPGTRLTVL.

This clonotype was recorded at least ten times. This chain links TRBV4-3 with TRBJ1-5, with D unresolved. CDR1 is LGHNA and CDR2 is YSLEER in the germline V gene. The CDR3 spans 13 residues. The germline V and J ends were trimmed by 0 bases and 5 bases, with 5 bases remaining between them. The CDR3 coding sequence is TGCGCCAGCAGCCAAGATCCCGATCAGCCCCAGCATTTT. Amino acids: CASSQDPDQPQHF.

This clonotype was counted ten times or more. The chain is built from TRBV20-1 and TRBJ2-3; the match to TRBD2 covers 10 bases. The CDR3 loop spans 15 amino acids. Losses at the gene ends were 3 bases for V and 3 bases for J; bases not matched to a gene: 6. Germline CDR1 reads DFQATT; CDR2 reads SNEGSKA (reference sequence). DNA for the CDR3: TGCAGTGCTAGCGCTAGCGGGAGTTTTACAGATACGCAGTATTTT. Encoded protein: CSASASGSFTDTQYF.

This clonotype was counted ten times or more. The chain employs TRBV29-1 and TRBJ1-2; 7 bases agree with TRBD1. V was pared by 2 bases and J by 8 bases, with 2 bases of the junction left unmatched. CDR1 SQVTM and CDR2 ANQGSEA come from the germline V gene. The CDR3 extends over 11 amino acids. This CDR3 reads CSVESTGGYTF. For the CDR3, the DNA is TGCAGCGTTGAATCGACAGGGGGCTACACCTTC. Complete variable domain (other parts from reference TRBV29-1 and TRBJ1-2): SAVISQKPSRDICQRGTSLTIQCQVDSQVTMMFWYRQQPGQSLTLIATANQGSEATYESGFVIDKFPISRPNLTFSTLTVSNMSPEDSSIYLCSVESTGGYTFGSGTRLTVV.

This clonotype has at least ten counts. The chain has TRBV2 and TRBJ2-2; D remains ambiguous. This CDR3 is 11 amino acids long. Trimming left V 8 bases short and J 4 bases short, with 5 bases between. CDR1 SNHLY and CDR2 FYNNEI come from the germline V gene. In DNA, the CDR3 is TGTGCCAGCGTACTCACCGGGGAGCTGTTTTTT. Amino acid sequence: CASVLTGELFF.

This clonotype appeared many times. This chain links TRBV14 with TRBJ2-3; TRBD2 agrees at 7 bases. The germline CDR1 and CDR2 sequences are SGHDN and FVKESK. The V gene end was trimmed by 1 base and the J gene end by 5 bases; junction bases not matched to a gene: 3. This CDR3 comprises 14 residues. DNA for the CDR3: TGTGCCAGCAGCCAAGTAACGGGAGGAGATACGCAGTATTTT. As protein: CASSQVTGGDTQYF.

This clonotype was seen repeatedly, ten times or more. The chain links TRBV20-1 to TRBJ2-3; TRBD1 aligns across 7 bases. J was trimmed by 0 bases and V by 2 bases; bases with no gene match: 23. This CDR3 comprises 21 residues. Germline values: CDR1 DFQATT, CDR2 SNEGSKA (reference sequence). CDR3 in amino acids: CSARTSTHSTGSPSSTDTQYF. Here the CDR3 DNA reads TGCAGTGCTAGAACCTCGACGCATTCGACAGGGAGCCCTTCTAGCACAGATACGCAGTATTTT.

This clonotype was detected many times. V gene TRBV12-3 or TRBV12-4 combines with J gene TRBJ2-5, with D hard to call. Trimming removed 4 bases at V and 3 bases at J, with 6 bases between. The CDR3 consists of 12 residues. CDR3 region: CASSSTKETQYF. The CDR3 DNA reads as TGTGCCAGCAGTTCAACGAAAGAGACCCAGTACTTC.

In this sample, this clonotype turned up many times. The J gene is TRBJ2-7, the V gene TRBV4-1; D perhaps matches TRBD1 (6 bases). The CDR3 covers 14 residues. CDR1 MGHRA and CDR2 YSYEKL come from the germline V gene. V lost 3 bases and J 3 bases, leaving 12 bases between the germline ends. CDR3 loop: CASSHRQEVYEQYF. The CDR3, as DNA: TGCGCCAGCAGCCACCGACAGGAAGTCTACGAGCAGTACTTC.

At least ten counts were recorded for this clonotype. The gene calls are TRBV7-9 and TRBJ1-4, with a weak D call TRBD1 (6 bases). The germline gives CDR1 SEHNR, CDR2 FQNEAQ (reference sequence). Trimming cost V 4 bases and J 4 bases, with 10 bases left between them. The length of the CDR3 is 14 residues. CDR3 loop: CASSSRDINEKLFF. The CDR3, as DNA: TGTGCCAGCAGCTCACGGGACATTAATGAAAAACTGTTTTTT.

The sample holds many counts of this clonotype. The chain recombines TRBV28 with TRBJ1-2; no definite D call. The CDR3 is made up of 14 amino acids. V lost 2 bases to trimming and J lost 6 bases, with 13 bases between them. CDR1 and CDR2 from the germline V gene are MDHEN and SYDVKM. CDR3 region: CASSLVGRVHGYTF. DNA for the CDR3: TGTGCCAGCAGTTTAGTAGGAAGGGTCCATGGCTACACCTTC.

This clonotype came up many times. The chain has TRBV28 and TRBJ2-4; TRBD1 matches 8 bases. Germline-derived CDR1 and CDR2 are MDHEN and SYDVKM. With V trimmed by 6 bases and J by 3 bases, 10 bases remained unmatched. This CDR3 spans 16 amino acids. CDR3 in amino acids: CASSNNRGVDKNIQYF. The CDR3 nucleotides are TGTGCCAGCAGCAATAACAGGGGGGTGGACAAAAACATTCAGTACTTC.

This clonotype showed up many times. The chain is built from TRBV5-1 and TRBJ2-1; 14 nucleotides agree with TRBD2. The V gene's germline CDR1 is SGHRS and CDR2 YFSETQ. The CDR3 length is 16 residues. V trimming: 7 bases; J trimming: 5 bases; junction bases outside the gene matches: 8. The CDR3, as DNA: TGCGCCAGCGCACAGACTAGCGGGAGGGTCCACAATGAGCAGTTCTTC. Translated: CASAQTSGRVHNEQFF. The complete variable domain, with remaining parts taken from reference TRBV5-1 and TRBJ2-1, reads KAGVTQTPRYLIKTRGQQVTLSCSPISGHRSVSWYQQTPGQGLQFLFEYFSETQRNKGNFPGRFSGRQFSNSRSEMNVSTLELGDSALYLCASAQTSGRVHNEQFFGPGTRLTVL.

This clonotype was found many times. The rearrangement joins TRBV4-1 to TRBJ1-1; D possibly corresponds to TRBD1 (6 bases). In germline, CDR1 is MGHRA, CDR2 YSYEKL. This CDR3 region has 15 residues. V dropped 4 bases and J dropped 1 base, with 13 bases sitting between them. CDR3 sequence (DNA): TGCGCCAGCAGCCTTGGCAGGGGCCGGAACACTGAAGCTTTCTTT. Amino acids: CASSLGRGRNTEAFF.

The table lists this clonotype with many counts. This rearrangement joins TRBV10-1 to TRBJ2-3; no firm D call. Per germline, CDR1 WNHNN and CDR2 SYGVQD (reference sequence). There are 13 residues in the CDR3. V was cut by 7 bases and J by 10 bases, with 18 bases left in between. The DNA for the CDR3 is TGCGCCAGCAACGGCCCCGAGAGAACTTCGCAGTATTTT. As protein: CASNGPERTSQYF.

This clonotype was counted ten times or more. This chain uses TRBV5-1 with TRBJ2-1; D ambiguous. This CDR3 spans 13 amino acids. V lost 2 bases and J lost 5, with 8 bases in between. The germline gives CDR1 SGHRS, CDR2 YFSETQ. The chain's CDR3 is CASSLTINNEQFF. The CDR3 nucleotides read TGCGCCAGCAGCTTAACGATTAACAATGAGCAGTTCTTC.

In this sample, this clonotype turned up many times. The chain is built from TRBV29-1 and TRBJ2-7; D tentatively reads TRBD1 or TRBD2 (5 bases each). Germline lookup yields CDR1 SQVTM and CDR2 ANQGSEA. The CDR3 is 14 residues long. Trimming took 5 bases from V and 0 from J, leaving 14 bases between them. CDR3: CSVWALGGSYEQYF. DNA of the CDR3: TGCAGCGTTTGGGCCCTTGGGGGCTCCTACGAGCAGTACTTC.

Comment on this clonotype: A read error may explain this, as a much larger clone is one base away. The conserved closing phenylalanine or tryptophan is absent in this CDR3, likely reflecting a read error. The chain links TRBV7-2 to TRBJ2-7; D unclear. The CDR3 runs 12 residues. The germline V and J ends were trimmed by 5 bases and 6 bases, with 11 bases remaining between them. Per germline, CDR1 SGHTA and CDR2 FQGNSA. The CDR3 reads CASSPQSGEQYS. DNA of the CDR3: TGTGCCAGCAGCCCCCAAAGTGGCGAGCAGTACTCC.

This clonotype was found many times. The chain combines TRBV5-1 with TRBJ1-1, with 7 bases matching TRBD1. Looked up from germline, CDR1 is SGHRS and CDR2 is YFSETQ. The CDR3 extends over 16 amino acids. V lost 0 bases and J lost 4; bases outside the gene matches: 9. CDR3 coding DNA: TGCGCCAGCAGCTTGGGACCACAGGGGCGAGGCACTGAAGCTTTCTTT. Residues: CASSLGPQGRGTEAFF.

At least ten counts were recorded for this clonotype. The chain carries TRBV5-4 and TRBJ1-1; D gene ambiguous. The V gene lost 0 bases and the J gene lost 4 bases, with 25 bases spanning the gap. This CDR3 spans 19 amino acids. Germline CDR1 and CDR2: SGHNT and YYREEE (reference sequence). CDR3 loop: CASSLADTTPFVSTTEAFF. The DNA for the CDR3 is TGTGCCAGCAGCTTGGCAGATACCACACCATTTGTTAGTACCACTGAAGCTTTCTTT.

CDR3 in amino acids: CASSSRLGRYTEAFF. CDR3 DNA: TGTGCCAGCAGCTCAAGGCTAGGACGCTACACTGAAGCTTTCTTT. The rearrangement uses TRBV7-8 and TRBJ1-1; D gene uncertain. There are 15 residues in the CDR3. From germline, CDR1 is SGHVS and CDR2 FQNEAQ. V gave up 4 bases and J gave up 3 bases, with 15 bases separating them.

This clonotype was picked up many times. The V call is TRBV7-2, the J call TRBJ2-7; D is perhaps TRBD1 (6 bases). CDR1 is SGHTA, CDR2 FQGNSA, per germline. The ends were cut back, 3 bases at V and 0 bases at J, with 12 bases in the middle. This CDR3 spans 15 amino acids. CDR3 DNA: TGTGCCAGCAGCTTTATCAGGGGACCCTCCTACGAGCAGTACTTC. Translating gives CASSFIRGPSYEQYF.